This T cell receptor (beta chain) was sequenced during a study of metastatic and nonmetastatic thyroid tumors. The sample holds a few counts of this clone. Each patient went into thyroid surgery without having received any treatment. TCRdb reanalyzed the PCR reads with MiXCR. The table includes approximately 20,000 clones, approximately 22% detected once. CDR3 length: 18 amino acids. Germline V CDR1 and CDR2: MDHEN, SYDVKM. The V segment lost 5 bases and the J segment 6 bases; nucleotides outside the gene matches: 18. Source material: tumor tissue. The clonotype originates from a male donor with papillary thyroid cancer or a benign thyroid nodule (not recorded which). Some clones in this sample may be carry-over from other donors' samples. This rearrangement joins TRBV28 to TRBJ2-7; 11 positions agree with TRBD1. The CDR3 is CASSAGTGGEGSRIEQYF. The CDR3 DNA reads as TGTGCCAGCAGTGCCGGGACAGGGGGAGAGGGCTCCCGGATCGAGCAGTACTTC. Using reference TRBV28 and TRBJ2-7 for the parts outside the CDR3, the full variable domain is DVKVTQSSRYLVKRTGEKVFLECVQDMDHENMFWYRQDPGLGLRLIYFSYDVKMKEKGDIPEGYSVSREKKERFSLILESASTNQTSMYLCASSAGTGGEGSRIEQYFGPGTRLTVT.